This TCR beta chain was identified during a study of beta chain features in type 1 diabetes. V lost 3 bases to trimming and J lost 5 bases, with 5 bases between them. CDR1 is KGHSH, CDR2 LQKENI, per germline. The CDR3 contains 12 residues. Expressed TCRB transcripts were sequenced after all isolated RNA was converted to cDNA. This table comes from immunoSEQ multiplex PCR, and its TCRdb copy is limited to in-frame clones, with some not included. Of about half a million clones listed, 10% to 12% are singletons. This clone was counted only a few times. V usage is TRBV18 and J usage is TRBJ2-1, with D unclear. This receptor was taken from a woman aged 18-35 years in good health. The sample comprised naive CD4+ T cells from blood. This CDR3 is CASSPVHNEQFF. CDR3 DNA: TGTGCCAGCTCACCGGTCCACAATGAGCAGTTCTTC. Filled out from reference TRBV18 and TRBJ2-1, the complete variable domain reads NAGVMQNPRHLVRRRGQEARLRCSPMKGHSHVYWYRQLPEEGLKFMVYLQKENIIDESGMPKERFSAEFPKEGPSILRIQQVVRGDSAAYFCASSPVHNEQFFGPGTRLTVL.